This TCR beta chain was sequenced during a study of cytomegalovirus exposure and HLA in healthy donors. Across the study: Earlier sequencing of 200 million or so T cells yielded 90 million to 140 million unique TCR beta sequences. General study findings and limits: Associated with HLA alleles at 0.05 false discovery rate in a later analysis were around 15,000 TCR beta sequences.

Trimming cost V 3 bases and J 6 bases; bases outside gene matches: 4. Germline-derived CDR1 and CDR2 are MDHEN and SYDVKM. This CDR3 contains 14 residues. The PCR made use of 60 Vbeta and 13 Jbeta primers. TCRdb keeps only in-frame clones here, not all; method: immunoSEQ multiplex PCR. The sample yields 110,000 to 150,000 clones, roughly 82% seen once. A note on this clone: The antigen remains undetermined.

The sequenced sample was PBMCs. The sequence derives from a man aged 30 to 39 in good health and CMV-seronegative. J is TRBJ1-2 and V is TRBV28, with 10 bases fitting TRBD1. CDR3 nucleotide sequence: TGTGCCAGCAGTTTCCGACAGGGGGCGCATGGCTACACCTTC. Protein product: CASSFRQGAHGYTF.